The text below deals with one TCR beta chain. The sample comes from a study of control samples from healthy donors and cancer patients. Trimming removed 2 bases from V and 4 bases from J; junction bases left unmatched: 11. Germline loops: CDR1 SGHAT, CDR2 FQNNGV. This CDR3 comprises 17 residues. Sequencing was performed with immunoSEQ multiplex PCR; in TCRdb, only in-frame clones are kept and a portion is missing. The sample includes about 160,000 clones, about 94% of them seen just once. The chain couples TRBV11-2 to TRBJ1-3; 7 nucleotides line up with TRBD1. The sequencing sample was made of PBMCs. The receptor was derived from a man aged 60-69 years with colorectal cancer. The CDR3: CASSLRQGVSAGNTIYF. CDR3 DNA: TGTGCCAGCAGCTTACGACAGGGCGTTAGTGCGGGAAACACCATATATTTT.